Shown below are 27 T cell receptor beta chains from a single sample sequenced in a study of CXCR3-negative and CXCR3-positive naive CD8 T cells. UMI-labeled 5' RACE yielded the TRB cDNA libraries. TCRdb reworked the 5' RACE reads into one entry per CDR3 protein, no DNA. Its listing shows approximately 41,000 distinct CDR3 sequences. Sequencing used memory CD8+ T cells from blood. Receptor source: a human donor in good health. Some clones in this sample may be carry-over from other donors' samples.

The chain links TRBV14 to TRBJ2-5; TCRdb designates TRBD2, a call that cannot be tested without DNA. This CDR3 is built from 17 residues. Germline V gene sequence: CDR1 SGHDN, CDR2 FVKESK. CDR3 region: CASSQDPHLGRQETQYF.

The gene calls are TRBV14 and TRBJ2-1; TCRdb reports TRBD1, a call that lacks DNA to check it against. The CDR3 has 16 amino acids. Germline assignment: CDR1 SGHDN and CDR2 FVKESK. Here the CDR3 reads CASSLPQGQSYNEQFF.

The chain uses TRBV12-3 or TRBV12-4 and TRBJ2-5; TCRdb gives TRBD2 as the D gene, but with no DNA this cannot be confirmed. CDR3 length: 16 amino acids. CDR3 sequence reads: CASSPRTSGGQETQYF.

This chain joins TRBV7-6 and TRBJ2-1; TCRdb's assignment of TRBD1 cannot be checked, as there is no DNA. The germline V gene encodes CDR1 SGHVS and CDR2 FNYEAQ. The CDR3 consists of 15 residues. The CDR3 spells CASTKYTAPYNEQFF.

The CDR3 sequence is CASAAAGVNIQYF. V gene TRBV7-9 combines with J gene TRBJ2-4; TCRdb outputs TRBD2, but without DNA this stays unchecked. The germline CDR1 and CDR2 sequences are SEHNR and FQNEAQ (reference sequence). This CDR3 region has 13 residues.

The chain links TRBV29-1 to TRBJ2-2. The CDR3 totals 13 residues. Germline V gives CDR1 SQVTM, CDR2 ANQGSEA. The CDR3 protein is CSVVSGITGELFF.

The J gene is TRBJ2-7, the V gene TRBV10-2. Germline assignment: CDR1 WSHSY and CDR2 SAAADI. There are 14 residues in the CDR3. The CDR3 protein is CASSELNSNYEQYF.

The CDR3 reads CSVEPEDRLYGYTF. J is TRBJ1-2 and V is TRBV29-1; TCRdb's assignment of TRBD1 cannot be checked, as there is no DNA. The CDR3 is made up of 14 amino acids. Germline-derived CDR1 and CDR2 are SQVTM and ANQGSEA.

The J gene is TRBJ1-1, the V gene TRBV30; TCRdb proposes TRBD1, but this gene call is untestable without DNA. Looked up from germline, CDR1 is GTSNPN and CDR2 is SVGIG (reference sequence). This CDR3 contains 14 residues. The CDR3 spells CAWSPGTGDTEAFF.

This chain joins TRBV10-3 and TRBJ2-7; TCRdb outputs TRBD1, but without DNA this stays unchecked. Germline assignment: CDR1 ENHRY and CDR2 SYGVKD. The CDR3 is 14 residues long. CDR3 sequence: CAIRVGQGRGEQYF.

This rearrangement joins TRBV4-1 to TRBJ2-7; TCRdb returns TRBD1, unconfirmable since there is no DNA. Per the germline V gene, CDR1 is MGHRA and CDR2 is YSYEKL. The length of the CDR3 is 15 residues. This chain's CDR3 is CASSQEGTGTYEQYF.

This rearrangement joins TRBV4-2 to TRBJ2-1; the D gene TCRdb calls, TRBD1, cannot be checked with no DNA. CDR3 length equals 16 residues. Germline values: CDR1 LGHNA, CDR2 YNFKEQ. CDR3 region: CASSLSPGTGDHEQFF.

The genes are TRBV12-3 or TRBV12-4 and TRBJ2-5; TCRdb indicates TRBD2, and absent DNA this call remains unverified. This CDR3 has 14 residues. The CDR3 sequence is CASSLTAAQETQYF.

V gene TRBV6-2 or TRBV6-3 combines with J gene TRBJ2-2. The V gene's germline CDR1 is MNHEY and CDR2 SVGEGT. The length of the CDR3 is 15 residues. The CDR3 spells CASSYSAENTGELFF.

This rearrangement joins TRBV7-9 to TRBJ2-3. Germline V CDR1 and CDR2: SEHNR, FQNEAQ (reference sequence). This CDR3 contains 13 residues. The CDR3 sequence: CASRPTSTDTQYF. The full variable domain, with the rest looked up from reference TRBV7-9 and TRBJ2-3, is DTGVSQNPRHKITKRGQNVTFRCDPISEHNRLYWYRQTLGQGPEFLTYFQNEAQLEKSRLLSDRFSAERPKGSFSTLEIQRTEQGDSAMYLCASRPTSTDTQYFGPGTRLTVL.

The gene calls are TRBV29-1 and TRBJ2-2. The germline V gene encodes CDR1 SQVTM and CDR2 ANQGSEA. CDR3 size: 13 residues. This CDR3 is CSTGQANTGELFF.

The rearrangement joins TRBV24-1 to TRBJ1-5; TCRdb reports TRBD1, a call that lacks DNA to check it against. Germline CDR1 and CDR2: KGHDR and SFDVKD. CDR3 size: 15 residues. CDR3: CATSDPGQWGQPQHF.

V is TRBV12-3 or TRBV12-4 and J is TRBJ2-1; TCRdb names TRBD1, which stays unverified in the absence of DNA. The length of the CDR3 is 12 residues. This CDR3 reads CASRPQGDEQFF.

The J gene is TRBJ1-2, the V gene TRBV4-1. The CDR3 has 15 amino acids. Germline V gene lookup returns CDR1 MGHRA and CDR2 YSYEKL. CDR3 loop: CASSQEPRANYGYTF.

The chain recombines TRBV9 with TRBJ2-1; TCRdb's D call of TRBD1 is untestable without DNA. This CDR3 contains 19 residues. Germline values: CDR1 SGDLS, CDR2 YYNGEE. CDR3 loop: CASSVSRDRGAGAENEQFF.

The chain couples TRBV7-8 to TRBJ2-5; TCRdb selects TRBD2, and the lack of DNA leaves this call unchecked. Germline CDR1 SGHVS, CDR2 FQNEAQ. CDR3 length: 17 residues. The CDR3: CASSRDGGGALSETQYF.

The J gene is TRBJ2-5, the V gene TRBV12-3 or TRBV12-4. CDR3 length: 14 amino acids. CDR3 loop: CASSFPDYKETQYF.

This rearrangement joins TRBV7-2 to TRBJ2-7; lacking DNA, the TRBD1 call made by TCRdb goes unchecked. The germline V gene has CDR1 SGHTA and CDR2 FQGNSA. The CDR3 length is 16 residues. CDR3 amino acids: CASSSEAGLISYEQYF.

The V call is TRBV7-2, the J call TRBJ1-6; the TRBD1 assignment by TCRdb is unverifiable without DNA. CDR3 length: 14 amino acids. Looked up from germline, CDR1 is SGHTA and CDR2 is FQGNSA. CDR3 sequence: CASSLPGDVSPLHF.

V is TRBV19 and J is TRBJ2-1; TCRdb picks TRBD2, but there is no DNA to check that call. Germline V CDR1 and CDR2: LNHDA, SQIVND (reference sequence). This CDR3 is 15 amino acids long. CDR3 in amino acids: CASSISGSSYNEQFF.

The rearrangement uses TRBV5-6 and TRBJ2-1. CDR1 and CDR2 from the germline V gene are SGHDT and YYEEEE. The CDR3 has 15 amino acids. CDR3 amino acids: CASSLANGRPHEQFF.

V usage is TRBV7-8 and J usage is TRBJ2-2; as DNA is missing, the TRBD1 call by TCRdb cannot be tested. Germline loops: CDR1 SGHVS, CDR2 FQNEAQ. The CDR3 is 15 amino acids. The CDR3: CASSHPSRGPWELFF.